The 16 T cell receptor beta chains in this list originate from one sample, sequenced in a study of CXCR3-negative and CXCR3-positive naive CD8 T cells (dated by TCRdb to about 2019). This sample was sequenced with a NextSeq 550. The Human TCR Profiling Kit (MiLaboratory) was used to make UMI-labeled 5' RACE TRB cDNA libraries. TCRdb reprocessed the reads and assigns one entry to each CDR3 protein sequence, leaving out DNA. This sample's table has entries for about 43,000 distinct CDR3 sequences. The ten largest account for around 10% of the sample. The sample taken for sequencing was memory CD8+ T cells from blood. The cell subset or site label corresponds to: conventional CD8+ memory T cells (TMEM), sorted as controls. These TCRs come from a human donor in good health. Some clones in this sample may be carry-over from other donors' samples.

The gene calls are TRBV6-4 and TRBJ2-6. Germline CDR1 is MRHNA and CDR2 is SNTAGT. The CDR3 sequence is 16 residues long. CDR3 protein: CASSDSSNSGANVLTF.

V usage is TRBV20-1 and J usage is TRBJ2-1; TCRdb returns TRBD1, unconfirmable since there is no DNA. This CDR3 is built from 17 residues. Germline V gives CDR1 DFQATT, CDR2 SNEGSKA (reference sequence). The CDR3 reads CSASEVPGELYYNEQFF.

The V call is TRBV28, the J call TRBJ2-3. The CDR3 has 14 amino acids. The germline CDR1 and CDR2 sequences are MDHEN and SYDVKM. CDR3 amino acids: CASISSLGTDTQYF.

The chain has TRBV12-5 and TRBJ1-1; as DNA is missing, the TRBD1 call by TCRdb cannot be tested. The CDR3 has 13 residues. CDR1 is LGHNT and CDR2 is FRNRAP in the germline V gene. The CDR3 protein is CASGLEGRSEAFF. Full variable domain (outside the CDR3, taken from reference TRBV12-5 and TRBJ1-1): DARVTQTPRHKVTEMGQEVTMRCQPILGHNTVFWYRQTMMQGLELLAYFRNRAPLDDSGMPKDRFSAEMPDATLATLKIQPSEPRDSAVYFCASGLEGRSEAFFGQGTRLTVV.

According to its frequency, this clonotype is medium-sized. This CDR3 reads CSVVGYNEQFF. The chain joins TRBV29-1 to TRBJ2-1. The germline CDR1 and CDR2 sequences are SQVTM and ANQGSEA. The CDR3 totals 11 residues.

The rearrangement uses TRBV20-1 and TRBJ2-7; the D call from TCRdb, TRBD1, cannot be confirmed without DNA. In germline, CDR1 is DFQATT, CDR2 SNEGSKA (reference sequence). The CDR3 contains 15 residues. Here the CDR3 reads CSARSGTEASYEQYF.

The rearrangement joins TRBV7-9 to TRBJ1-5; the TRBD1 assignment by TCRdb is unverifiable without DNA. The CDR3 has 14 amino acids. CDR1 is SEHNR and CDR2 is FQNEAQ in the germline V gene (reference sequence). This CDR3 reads CASSRGGGNQPQHF.

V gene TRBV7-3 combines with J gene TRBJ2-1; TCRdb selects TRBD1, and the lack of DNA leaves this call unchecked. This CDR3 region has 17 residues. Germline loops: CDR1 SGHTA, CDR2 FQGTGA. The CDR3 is CASSLFDREFPYNEQFF.

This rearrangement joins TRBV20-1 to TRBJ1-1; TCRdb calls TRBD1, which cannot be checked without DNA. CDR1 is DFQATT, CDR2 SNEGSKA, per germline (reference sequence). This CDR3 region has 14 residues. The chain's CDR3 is CSARDRPMNTEAFF.

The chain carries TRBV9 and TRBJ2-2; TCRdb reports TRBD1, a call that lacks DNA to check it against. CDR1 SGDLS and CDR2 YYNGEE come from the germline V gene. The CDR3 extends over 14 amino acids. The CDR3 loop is CASSFGGATGELFF. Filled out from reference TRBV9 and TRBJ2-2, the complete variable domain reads DSGVTQTPKHLITATGQRVTLRCSPRSGDLSVYWYQQSLDQGLQFLIQYYNGEERAKGNILERFSAQQFPDLHSELNLSSLELGDSALYFCASSFGGATGELFFGEGSRLTVL.

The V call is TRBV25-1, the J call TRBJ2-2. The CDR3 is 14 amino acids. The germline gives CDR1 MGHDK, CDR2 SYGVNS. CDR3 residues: CASSLTGYTGELFF.

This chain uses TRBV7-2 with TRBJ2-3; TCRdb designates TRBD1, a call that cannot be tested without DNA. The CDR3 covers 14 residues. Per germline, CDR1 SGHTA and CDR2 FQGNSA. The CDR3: CASSLARGADTQYF.

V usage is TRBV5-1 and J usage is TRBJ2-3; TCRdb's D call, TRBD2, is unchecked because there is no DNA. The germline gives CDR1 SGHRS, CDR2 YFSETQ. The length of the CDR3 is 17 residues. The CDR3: CASSLEAAGSYTDTQYF.

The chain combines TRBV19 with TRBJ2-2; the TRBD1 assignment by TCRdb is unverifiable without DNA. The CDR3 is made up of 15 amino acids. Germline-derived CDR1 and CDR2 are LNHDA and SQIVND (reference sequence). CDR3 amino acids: CASNVGWPGAGELFF.

CDR3 in amino acids: CSGRDRGGQETQYF. The genes are TRBV29-1 and TRBJ2-5; TCRdb outputs TRBD1, but without DNA this stays unchecked. CDR3 size: 14 residues. Germline V gives CDR1 SQVTM, CDR2 ANQGSEA.

The CDR3 region is CAAWDSQGQETQYF. This chain joins TRBV6-6 and TRBJ2-5; TCRdb picks TRBD1, but there is no DNA to check that call. CDR3 length equals 14 residues. CDR1 and CDR2 (germline): MNHNY, SVGAGI (reference sequence).